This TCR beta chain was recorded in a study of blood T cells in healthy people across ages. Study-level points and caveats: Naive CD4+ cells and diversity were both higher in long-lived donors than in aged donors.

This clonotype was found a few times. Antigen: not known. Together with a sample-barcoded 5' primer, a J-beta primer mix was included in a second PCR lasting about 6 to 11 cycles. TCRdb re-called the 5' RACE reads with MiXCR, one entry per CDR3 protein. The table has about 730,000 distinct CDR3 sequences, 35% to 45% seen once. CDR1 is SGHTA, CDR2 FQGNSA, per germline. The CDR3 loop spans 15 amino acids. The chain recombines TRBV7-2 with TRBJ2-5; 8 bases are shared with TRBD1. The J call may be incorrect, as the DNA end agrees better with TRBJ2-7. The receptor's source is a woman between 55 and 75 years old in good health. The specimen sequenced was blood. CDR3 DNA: TGTGCCAGCAGCCCTGTGGAGACAGGGGAGTACGAGCAGTACTTC. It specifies CASSPVETGEYEQYF.